A few counts support the clone carrying this T cell receptor (beta chain). Its target is unknown. The data stem from a study of response to subunit inactivated influenza vaccine. Whole-study results and caveats: Authors suggested few new T cells are recruited by each seasonal influenza vaccination.

TCRdb used MiXCR to reprocess the RT-PCR reads, holding one entry per CDR3 protein. The profile shows around 760,000 distinct CDR3 sequences, approximately 15% of them singletons. V lost 2 bases to trimming and J lost 5 bases; unmatched junction nucleotides: 9. Germline V gene sequence: CDR1 MNHNS, CDR2 SASEGT. CDR3 length equals 17 residues. The V call is TRBV6-1, the J call TRBJ2-5; 12 bases map to TRBD1. The source of this sequence is a middle-aged man who received an inactivated influenza vaccine. The specimen was PBMCs from blood, collected less than 15 days before vaccination. CDR3 protein: CASSEFPGTGGSETQYF. For the CDR3, the DNA is TGTGCCAGCAGTGAATTCCCCGGGACAGGGGGCTCCGAGACCCAGTACTTC.